A selection of T cell receptor beta chains follows, all from one sample in a study of T-cell memory formation after mild COVID-19. MiXCR, run by TCRdb on the 5' RACE reads, gives a single entry per CDR3 protein. Of 540,000 or so distinct CDR3 sequences listed, about 20% were seen once; the top ten hold approximately 12%. The sample was PBMCs or a T cell subset sorted from them (not recorded which). All receptors derive from an adult woman who had mild COVID-19 (a few samples of this study predate the infection). Cell type and time point are not known. Each CDR3 is given with its conserved first and last residue.

j_call	v_call	cdr3_aa
TRBJ1-1	TRBV6-5	CASRNGGARFGEAFF
TRBJ1-5	TRBV12-3/TRBV12-4	CASTNRNQPQHF
TRBJ2-1	TRBV7-9	CASSSLWWGTYNEQFF
TRBJ2-1	TRBV7-2	CASSSDRSVQFF
TRBJ2-1	TRBV10-3	CAISELSYNEQFF
TRBJ1-2	TRBV20-1	CSARVDYGYTF
TRBJ1-2	TRBV7-8	CASSSSGTAFYGYTF
TRBJ2-3	TRBV20-1	CSARDQSLPTDTQYF
TRBJ2-3	TRBV2	CASRAGGPDTQYF
TRBJ1-2	TRBV7-2	CASSFTADYGYTF
TRBJ2-2	TRBV11-2	CASSFRRKTSGSDRTGELFF
TRBJ2-1	TRBV7-8	CASSLAPSGGAPQFF
TRBJ2-3	TRBV20-1	CSARIHPTSTDTQYF
TRBJ2-3	TRBV24-1	CATSDHRIGYTDTQYF
TRBJ1-4	TRBV29-1	CSVLTTRGTNEKLFF
TRBJ2-5	TRBV6-5	CASAGGRQTQYF
TRBJ2-1	TRBV11-2	CASSFSGRVVEQFF
TRBJ2-2	TRBV5-5	CASSFGQGFAGELFF
TRBJ1-5	TRBV20-1	CSVWAAAGNQPQHF
TRBJ1-1	TRBV5-1	CASSTSTGYTEAFF
TRBJ2-3	TRBV3-1	CASSHLAAGTDTQYF
TRBJ1-2	TRBV20-1	CSARDYLGSLSNYGYTF
TRBJ2-1	TRBV14	CASSPTGYEQFF
TRBJ1-6	TRBV5-1	CASSLRTGKDSPLHF
TRBJ2-3	TRBV5-1	CASALDRGRTDTQYF
TRBJ1-1	TRBV20-1	CSASFIQGYTEAFF
TRBJ2-7	TRBV11-2	CASSLDPTSGYPYEQYF
TRBJ2-7	TRBV20-1	CSAPDRGYEQYF
TRBJ2-7	TRBV27	CASSLQGVRAYEQYF
TRBJ2-3	TRBV6-2/TRBV6-3	CASLLAGGLTDTQYF
TRBJ1-3	TRBV10-3	CANGGTPSGNTIYF
TRBJ2-1	TRBV29-1	CSVLPGQGQGEQFF
TRBJ2-5	TRBV5-1	CASSSNPPPQETQYF
TRBJ2-7	TRBV4-3	CASSQGGGTSYEQYF
TRBJ2-5	TRBV29-1	CSSRRGGQETQYF
TRBJ1-1	TRBV7-8	CASSFSSREAFF
TRBJ2-1	TRBV11-2	CASSLWATNLYNEQFF
TRBJ2-5	TRBV5-1	CASSLIQYQETQYF
TRBJ1-1	TRBV7-3	CASSPTYGQDEAFF
TRBJ1-5	TRBV2	CASSEVPGGQPQHF
TRBJ2-5	TRBV9	CASSGADWAGETQYF
TRBJ2-3	TRBV7-2	CASSLAGNVDTQYF
TRBJ2-3	TRBV12-3/TRBV12-4	CASSLSGFGSGSLNTQYF
TRBJ2-3	TRBV29-1	CSVGLPDTQYF